The rows below give T cell receptor beta chains drawn from one sample of a study of a mutant IDH1 vaccine in newly diagnosed glioma. Repertoires were generated with immunoSEQ multiplex PCR, while TCRdb's copy carries only in-frame clones and drops some. The table lists 20,000 to 25,000 clones, around 82% of them singletons. The material was PBMCs, obtained from a glioma patient treated with radiotherapy, temozolomide or both. The receptors shown here come from a man aged 40-49 years with glioma. The CDR3 runs from the conserved cysteine through the conserved F or W. Fields, in order: J gene, clone size, V gene, D gene, CDR3 DNA, CDR3 protein. The D gene is left open where the match is weak. The size field is filled for only some rows; it gives once, few, many or a size class.

j_gene: TRBJ2-7
abundance: -
v_gene: TRBV6-1
d_gene: -
CDR3nt: TGTGCCAGCAGCGCCGCGGCCGGGCCAGACGAGCAGTACTTC
CDR3aa: CASSAAAGPDEQYF

j_gene: TRBJ2-3
abundance: -
v_gene: TRBV30
d_gene: TRBD2
CDR3nt: TGTGCCTGGAGTCAGGAGCGGGGGTATAGCACAGATACGCAGTATTTT
CDR3aa: CAWSQERGYSTDTQYF

j_gene: TRBJ2-6
abundance: -
v_gene: TRBV5-2
d_gene: -
CDR3nt: TGTGCCAGCAAGGTATGCAGTACACAAAGTCGGGCCAACGTCCTGACTTTC
CDR3aa: CASKVCSTQSRANVLTF

j_gene: TRBJ1-4
abundance: -
v_gene: TRBV5-6
d_gene: -
CDR3nt: TGTGCCAGCAGCTTTAGCCCCGAACAGGGATGGGAAAAACTGTTTTTT
CDR3aa: CASSFSPEQGWEKLFF

j_gene: TRBJ1-1
abundance: -
v_gene: TRBV18
d_gene: -
CDR3nt: TGTGCCAGCTCACCACTCACAGGGAGAGGAACGAACACTGAAGCTTTCTTT
CDR3aa: CASSPLTGRGTNTEAFF

j_gene: TRBJ1-2
abundance: -
v_gene: TRBV5-4
d_gene: -
CDR3nt: TGTGCCAGCAGCCAAGGGACGAGGGACTATGGCTACACCTTC
CDR3aa: CASSQGTRDYGYTF

j_gene: TRBJ1-3
abundance: -
v_gene: TRBV5-1
d_gene: -
CDR3nt: TGCGCCAGCAGCTTGGGCCGCGCCCTGACAGATAGCTCTGGAAACACCATATATTTT
CDR3aa: CASSLGRALTDSSGNTIYF

j_gene: TRBJ1-6
abundance: -
v_gene: TRBV6-5
d_gene: -
CDR3nt: TGTGCCAGCAGTGCGACAGAGCCCTATAATTCACCCCTCCACTTT
CDR3aa: CASSATEPYNSPLHF

j_gene: TRBJ2-6
abundance: -
v_gene: TRBV4-3
d_gene: -
CDR3nt: TGCGCCAGCAGCCAAGATCCGGACGGTTCCTCTGGGGCCAACGTCCTGACTTTC
CDR3aa: CASSQDPDGSSGANVLTF

j_gene: TRBJ1-3
abundance: -
v_gene: TRBV9
d_gene: -
CDR3nt: TGTGCCAGCAGCGTAGGGGGAGCTGGAAACACCATATATTTT
CDR3aa: CASSVGGAGNTIYF

j_gene: TRBJ1-4
abundance: -
v_gene: TRBV30
d_gene: -
CDR3nt: TGTGCCTGGACCCCCCTAGGGGCAACTAATGAAAAACTGTTTTTT
CDR3aa: CAWTPLGATNEKLFF

j_gene: TRBJ1-5
abundance: -
v_gene: TRBV2
d_gene: -
CDR3nt: TGTGCCAGCAGGGAAATGGCGTTTTTTGGCAATCAGCCCCAGCATTTT
CDR3aa: CASREMAFFGNQPQHF

j_gene: TRBJ1-1
abundance: -
v_gene: TRBV11-1
d_gene: -
CDR3nt: TGTGCCAGCAGCCTCCGAATTGGATCAAGGAACACTGAAGCTTTCTTT
CDR3aa: CASSLRIGSRNTEAFF

j_gene: TRBJ2-2
abundance: -
v_gene: TRBV10-3
d_gene: TRBD1
CDR3nt: TGTGCCATCAACAGGGGCGAAGCGAACACCGGGGAGCTGTTTTTT
CDR3aa: CAINRGEANTGELFF

j_gene: TRBJ2-1
abundance: -
v_gene: TRBV5-1
d_gene: TRBD1
CDR3nt: TGCGCCAGCAGCTTGAAGACAGGGGACTACAATGAGCAGTTCTTC
CDR3aa: CASSLKTGDYNEQFF

j_gene: TRBJ1-2
abundance: once
v_gene: TRBV19
d_gene: -
CDR3nt: TGTGCCAGTAAAGGACCTAACTATGGCTACACCTTC
CDR3aa: CASKGPNYGYTF

j_gene: TRBJ1-2
abundance: -
v_gene: TRBV2
d_gene: TRBD1
CDR3nt: TGTGCCAGCAGTAAGAGAGGGACAGGGGGTGGCTATGGCTACACCTTC
CDR3aa: CASSKRGTGGGYGYTF

j_gene: TRBJ2-3
abundance: -
v_gene: TRBV15
d_gene: TRBD2
CDR3nt: TGTGCCACCAGCAGTAGGACTAGCGGGAGCACAGATACGCAGTATTTT
CDR3aa: CATSSRTSGSTDTQYF

j_gene: TRBJ1-2
abundance: -
v_gene: TRBV6-1
d_gene: -
CDR3nt: TGTGCCAGCACGAGGGAAGTTGGGAACTATGGCTACACCTTC
CDR3aa: CASTREVGNYGYTF

j_gene: TRBJ1-2
abundance: few
v_gene: TRBV30
d_gene: -
CDR3nt: TGTGCCTGGAGTCCCATATCCGGACACCGAGGGAACTATGGCTACACCTTC
CDR3aa: CAWSPISGHRGNYGYTF

j_gene: TRBJ2-7
abundance: -
v_gene: TRBV25-1
d_gene: TRBD2
CDR3nt: TGTGCCAGCAGTGAATATGGGGCTAGCGGGAGTCGCGAGCAGTACTTC
CDR3aa: CASSEYGASGSREQYF

j_gene: TRBJ2-3
abundance: -
v_gene: TRBV6-1
d_gene: -
CDR3nt: TGTGCCAGCAGTGATCTACAGGGCAGGGATACGCAGTATTTT
CDR3aa: CASSDLQGRDTQYF

j_gene: TRBJ2-2
abundance: -
v_gene: TRBV7-9
d_gene: -
CDR3nt: TGTGCCAGCAGCTTAGCACGGGACGCGAACACCGGGGAGCTGTTTTTT
CDR3aa: CASSLARDANTGELFF

j_gene: TRBJ1-1
abundance: medium-sized
v_gene: TRBV27
d_gene: TRBD1
CDR3nt: TGTGCCAGCAGTTCTCCGGGACAGGGACGGAGGGCTGAAGCTTTCTTT
CDR3aa: CASSSPGQGRRAEAFF

j_gene: TRBJ2-1
abundance: -
v_gene: TRBV29-1
d_gene: TRBD2
CDR3nt: TGCAGCGTTGCGGGACTAGCGGGAGGGTCCTACAATGAGCAGTTCTTC
CDR3aa: CSVAGLAGGSYNEQFF

j_gene: TRBJ2-6
abundance: -
v_gene: TRBV10-3
d_gene: TRBD1
CDR3nt: TGTGCCATCGGTGGACAGGGTGTCTCTGGGGCCAACGTCCTGACTTTC
CDR3aa: CAIGGQGVSGANVLTF